The 27 T cell receptor beta chains reported below all come from one sample, sequenced in a study of identifying expanded T cells in peripheral blood. Measured with immunoSEQ multiplex PCR; TCRdb has only the in-frame clones, and not every one. The profile shows about 91,000 clones, roughly 90% of them singletons. Sequenced sample: blood. These receptors all stem from a person aged 18-70 years in good health.

The J gene is TRBJ2-1, the V gene TRBV7-3; D ambiguous. Germline values: CDR1 SGHTA, CDR2 FQGTGA. The ends were cut back, 1 base at V and 6 bases at J, with 7 bases in the middle. The CDR3 length is 13 residues. The CDR3 coding sequence is TGTGCCAGCAGCTTAAAGCCCGGCAATGAGCAGTTCTTC. Translating gives CASSLKPGNEQFF.

The V gene is TRBV19, the J gene TRBJ2-1; D gene ambiguous. Trimming shortened V by 6 bases and J by 0 bases, and 6 bases separated the two germline ends. The CDR3 runs to 13 residues. Germline V gene lookup returns CDR1 LNHDA and CDR2 SQIVND (reference sequence). The CDR3 loop is CASSWSSYNEQFF. The CDR3 nucleotides are TGTGCCAGTAGCTGGTCCTCCTACAATGAGCAGTTCTTC.

CDR3 sequence (DNA): TGTGCCAGCAGGTCGCAGGGGGTCTTAAGGGATGAGCAGTTCTTC. It yields the protein CASRSQGVLRDEQFF. The chain employs TRBV7-9 and TRBJ2-1; 7 nucleotides align to TRBD1. Germline values: CDR1 SEHNR, CDR2 FQNEAQ (reference sequence). The CDR3 runs to 15 residues. V shed 6 bases, J shed 8 bases, and the junction held 13 bases outside the gene matches.

This chain joins TRBV7-9 and TRBJ2-1, with D unclear. Germline V gives CDR1 SEHNR, CDR2 FQNEAQ (reference sequence). V shed 1 base and J shed 6 bases, with 7 bases lying between them. There are 13 residues in the CDR3. CDR3 sequence reads: CASSLGRANEQFF. The DNA for the CDR3 is TGTGCCAGCAGCTTAGGAAGGGCCAATGAGCAGTTCTTC. Full variable domain (rest looked up from reference TRBV7-9 and TRBJ2-1): DTGVSQNPRHKITKRGQNVTFRCDPISEHNRLYWYRQTLGQGPEFLTYFQNEAQLEKSRLLSDRFSAERPKGSFSTLEIQRTEQGDSAMYLCASSLGRANEQFFGPGTRLTVL.

The genes are TRBV6-1 and TRBJ2-5; D is unclear. This CDR3 region has 14 residues. From germline, CDR1 is MNHNS and CDR2 SASEGT. V gave up 3 bases and J gave up 4 bases, with 12 bases separating them. As DNA, the CDR3 is TGTGCCAGCAGTGAGCCTGGATCGACAGAGACCCAGTACTTC. This codes for CASSEPGSTETQYF.

The CDR3 sequence: CASSPGQGSSEQYF. CDR3 DNA: TGTGCCAGCTCACCTGGACAGGGGTCATCCGAGCAGTACTTC. This chain joins TRBV18 and TRBJ2-7, with TRBD1 matching over 9 bases. Germline V gives CDR1 KGHSH, CDR2 LQKENI. The J segment lost 6 bases and the V segment lost 3 bases, leaving 6 bases of the junction unmatched. The CDR3 extends over 14 amino acids.

The chain has TRBV28 and TRBJ1-1; D gene ambiguous. Germline V gene lookup returns CDR1 MDHEN and CDR2 SYDVKM. V gave up 7 bases and J gave up 4 bases, with 7 bases separating them. The CDR3 contains 11 residues. The CDR3 coding sequence is TGTGCCAGCATAGGGTTCACTGAAGCTTTCTTT. It translates to CASIGFTEAFF.

The V call is TRBV28, the J call TRBJ2-1, with 8 bases matching TRBD2. Germline CDR1 MDHEN, CDR2 SYDVKM. This CDR3 contains 16 residues. V dropped 5 bases and J dropped 7; count of bases not matched to a gene: 13. The CDR3 reads CASSLPAGASGNEQFF. The CDR3 DNA reads as TGTGCCAGCAGTCTCCCAGCGGGAGCAAGTGGAAATGAGCAGTTCTTC.

As to this clone: The sample contains more than one DNA sequence encoding this CDR3. This rearrangement joins TRBV4-2 to TRBJ2-7, with a possible D match to TRBD2 (5 bases). The CDR3 is made up of 15 amino acids. CDR1 and CDR2 from the germline V gene are LGHNA and YNFKEQ. V lost 0 bases and J lost 0, with 9 bases in between. The chain's CDR3 is CASSQERGSSYEQYF. In nucleotides, the CDR3 is TGTGCCAGCAGCCAAGAACGAGGGAGCTCCTACGAGCAGTACTTC.

The rearrangement uses TRBV2 and TRBJ2-5; 10 nucleotides align to TRBD1. CDR1 is SNHLY and CDR2 is FYNNEI in the germline V gene. This CDR3 has 14 amino acids. V was clipped by 8 bases and J by 5 bases; unmatched bases: 8. The CDR3 region has the DNA TGTGCCAGCTCCCGGGACAGGGGCGGGGAGACCCAGTACTTC. Its protein product is CASSRDRGGETQYF.

This clone came up a few times. This chain joins TRBV10-1 and TRBJ1-1; D gene ambiguous. The CDR3 length is 14 residues. Trimming shortened V by 1 base and J by 1 base, and 7 bases separated the two germline ends. The germline CDR1 and CDR2 sequences are WNHNN and SYGVQD (reference sequence). CDR3 protein: CASSEYGENTEAFF. CDR3 DNA sequence: TGCGCCAGCAGTGAGTACGGGGAGAACACTGAAGCTTTCTTT.

This sequence joins TRBV7-2 and TRBJ2-7; 7 bases match TRBD1. The CDR3 is made up of 13 amino acids. Germline CDR1 is SGHTA and CDR2 is FQGNSA. Unmatched junction bases numbered 5, after V lost 3 bases and J lost 6 bases. This CDR3 reads CASSFDRVFEQYF. CDR3 in DNA: TGTGCCAGCAGCTTCGACAGGGTCTTCGAGCAGTACTTC.

This chain joins TRBV7-8 and TRBJ1-2; D is perhaps TRBD1 (5 bases). V was clipped by 5 bases and J by 4 bases, with 8 bases between them. Germline loops: CDR1 SGHVS, CDR2 FQNEAQ. This CDR3 contains 12 residues. CDR3 in amino acids: CASSPGRYGYTF. In DNA, the CDR3 is TGTGCCAGCAGCCCGGGACGCTATGGCTACACCTTC.

The chain joins TRBV25-1 to TRBJ2-5; 7 bases align to TRBD1. This CDR3 contains 17 residues. From germline, CDR1 is MGHDK and CDR2 SYGVNS. V was clipped by 2 bases and J by 3 bases; unmatched bases: 12. CDR3 nucleotide sequence: TGTGCCAGCAGTGAAGCGACAGGGTCAATATGGGAAGAGACCCAGTACTTC. This translates into CASSEATGSIWEETQYF.

The J gene is TRBJ2-3, the V gene TRBV2; TRBD2 agrees at 13 bases. From germline, CDR1 is SNHLY and CDR2 FYNNEI. J was trimmed by 3 bases and V by 7 bases; bases with no gene match: 4. CDR3 length equals 15 residues. CDR3 residues: CASNQLAGGTDTQYF. As DNA, the CDR3 is TGTGCCAGCAATCAACTAGCGGGAGGGACAGATACGCAGTATTTT.

This chain uses TRBV6-5 with TRBJ2-2; D call uncertain. Per the germline V gene, CDR1 is MNHEY and CDR2 is SVGAGI. The V end lost 2 bases, the J end lost 6 bases, and 10 bases lay between the germline ends. This CDR3 comprises 14 residues. CDR3 sequence reads: CASSYPSFAGELFF. The CDR3 DNA reads as TGTGCCAGCAGTTACCCTAGTTTTGCCGGGGAGCTGTTTTTT.

The rearrangement uses TRBV7-2 and TRBJ2-4; the D is unclear. The V and J ends lost 5 bases and 2 bases respectively, with 16 bases between them. CDR1 is SGHTA, CDR2 FQGNSA, per germline. The CDR3 is 16 amino acids. CDR3 in amino acids: CASSPQVFGTKNIQYF. The CDR3 region has the DNA TGTGCCAGCAGCCCGCAGGTTTTTGGTACCAAAAACATTCAGTACTTC.

The rearrangement joins TRBV29-1 to TRBJ1-1; D is undetermined. The CDR3 totals 15 residues. The ends were cut back, 0 bases at V and 6 bases at J, with 17 bases in the middle. In germline, CDR1 is SQVTM, CDR2 ANQGSEA. CDR3 coding DNA: TGCAGCGTTGAAGAACTAAACAGAAACCCCTCTGAAGCTTTCTTT. It is translated as CSVEELNRNPSEAFF.

The V call is TRBV10-3, the J call TRBJ1-1; 7 bases are shared with TRBD1. This CDR3 has 16 amino acids. Germline lookup yields CDR1 ENHRY and CDR2 SYGVKD. Losses at the gene ends were 4 bases for V and 1 base for J; bases not matched to a gene: 9. The CDR3 nucleotides are TGTGCCATCAGTGGCCCCCGAAGACAGGGGAACACTGAAGCTTTCTTT. Protein sequence: CAISGPRRQGNTEAFF.

This sequence joins TRBV6-6 and TRBJ2-3; D gene uncertain. Trimming removed 2 bases from V and 1 base from J, with 10 bases in between. CDR1 and CDR2 from the germline V gene are MNHNY and SVGAGI (reference sequence). This CDR3 contains 15 residues. The CDR3: CASSYTAPGTDTQYF. CDR3 coding DNA: TGTGCCAGCAGTTACACAGCCCCGGGCACAGATACGCAGTATTTT.

The gene calls are TRBV9 and TRBJ2-5; D gene unclear. Trimming stripped 0 bases from V and 4 bases from J, with 7 bases between. CDR3 length: 13 residues. Germline V gene sequence: CDR1 SGDLS, CDR2 YYNGEE. The CDR3 sequence: CASSVALVETQYF. The CDR3 DNA follows: TGTGCCAGCAGCGTAGCTCTGGTAGAGACCCAGTACTTC.

The rearrangement uses TRBV28 and TRBJ1-2; 7 bases fit TRBD1. Germline lookup yields CDR1 MDHEN and CDR2 SYDVKM. This CDR3 spans 12 amino acids. Germline trimming cut 5 bases from V and 8 bases from J; bases unmatched to any gene: 5. DNA for the CDR3: TGTGCCAGCAGTACAGGGGTTCTCGGCTACACCTTC. It specifies CASSTGVLGYTF.

This chain connects TRBV5-6 to TRBJ2-7, with D perhaps matching TRBD1 (5 bases). This CDR3 region has 13 residues. Germline values: CDR1 SGHDT, CDR2 YYEEEE. The V end was cut by 0 bases, the J end by 5 bases, with 9 bases between. DNA for the CDR3: TGTGCCAGCAGCTTGGGCAGGGCCGACGAGCAGTACTTC. Its protein product is CASSLGRADEQYF.

This clone showed up just once. The chain has TRBV28 and TRBJ2-4; TRBD2 might be the D (7 bases). The CDR3 totals 14 residues. Per germline, CDR1 MDHEN and CDR2 SYDVKM. The ends were cut back, 5 bases at V and 3 bases at J, with 11 bases in the middle. The CDR3, as DNA: TGTGCCAGCAGTCTGGGAGGGGGCAAAAACATTCAGTACTTC. Its protein product is CASSLGGGKNIQYF. The variable domain in full, completed from reference TRBV28 and TRBJ2-4, reads DVKVTQSSRYLVKRTGEKVFLECVQDMDHENMFWYRQDPGLGLRLIYFSYDVKMKEKGDIPEGYSVSREKKERFSLILESASTNQTSMYLCASSLGGGKNIQYFGAGTRLSVL.

J is TRBJ1-2 and V is TRBV25-1; the D is unclear. This CDR3 region has 14 residues. Germline V gene lookup returns CDR1 MGHDK and CDR2 SYGVNS. The ends were cut back, 5 bases at V and 0 bases at J, with 10 bases in the middle. The CDR3 nucleotides read TGTGCCAGCAGTCAGTTTTCAGCTAACTATGGCTACACCTTC. Translated, it gives CASSQFSANYGYTF.

This chain links TRBV7-9 with TRBJ2-3; the D is unclear. With 5 bases removed from V and 8 bases from J, the gap between germline ends came to 20 bases. Per germline, CDR1 SEHNR and CDR2 FQNEAQ (reference sequence). CDR3 size: 15 residues. The CDR3: CASSPTVPSGGTQYF. The CDR3 DNA sequence: TGTGCCAGCAGCCCGACGGTCCCGTCAGGTGGTACGCAGTATTTT.

V usage is TRBV19 and J usage is TRBJ2-2; 10 bases line up with TRBD1. J lost 10 bases, V lost 3 bases, and 11 bases had no gene match. Germline V lookup: CDR1 LNHDA, CDR2 SQIVND (reference sequence). The CDR3 spans 16 residues. The CDR3, as DNA: TGTGCCAGTAGTATCATCGTGAGGACAGGGGGATCGGAGCTGTTTTTT. This sequence encodes CASSIIVRTGGSELFF. The variable domain in full, completed from reference TRBV19 and TRBJ2-2, reads DGGITQSPKYLFRKEGQNVTLSCEQNLNHDAMYWYRQDPGQGLRLIYYSQIVNDFQKGDIAEGYSVSREKKESFPLTVTSAQKNPTAFYLCASSIIVRTGGSELFFGEGSRLTVL.